This TCR beta chain originates from a study of cytomegalovirus exposure and HLA in healthy donors. Background on the study: Earlier sequencing of about 200 million T cells yielded approximately 100 million unique TCR beta sequences.

The study, taken as a whole, reports: Per a prior analysis, the majority of TCR beta V segments were productive roughly 90% or roughly 30% of the time. Differences between HLA loci emerged in a later analysis of TCR association rates, with DRB1 most and HLA-C fewest.

Primers for the PCR totalled 60 Vbeta and 13 Jbeta. Clones were read by immunoSEQ multiplex PCR, and TCRdb kept only the in-frame ones, dropping some. The table records around 200,000 clones, around four fifths of them present only once. A remark on this clone: The antigen remains undetermined.

The CDR3 is made up of 15 amino acids. Germline V gene lookup returns CDR1 GTSNPN and CDR2 SVGIG (reference sequence). The J segment lost 5 bases and the V segment lost 0 bases, leaving 7 bases of the junction unmatched. The chain employs TRBV30 and TRBJ1-2; 9 nucleotides agree with TRBD1. This receptor was taken from a woman in her forties or fifties in good health and CMV-seropositive. Specimen: PBMCs. CDR3 sequence (DNA): TGTGCCTGGAGTGTTGGGACAGGGAGGGGTTATGGCTACACCTTC. Translating it yields CAWSVGTGRGYGYTF.